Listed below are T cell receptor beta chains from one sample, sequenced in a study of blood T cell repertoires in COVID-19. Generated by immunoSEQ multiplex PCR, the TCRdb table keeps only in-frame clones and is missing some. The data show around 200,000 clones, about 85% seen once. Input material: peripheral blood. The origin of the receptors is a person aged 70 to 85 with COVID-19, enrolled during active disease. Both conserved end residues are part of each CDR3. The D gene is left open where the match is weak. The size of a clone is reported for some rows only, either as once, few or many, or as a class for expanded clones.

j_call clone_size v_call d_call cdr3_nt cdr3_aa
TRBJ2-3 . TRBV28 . TGTGCCAGCATGCGGGTCACAGATACGCAGTATTTT CASMRVTDTQYF
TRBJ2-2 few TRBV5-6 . TGTGCCAGCAGCTTGGGTCTAGAAACCGGGGAGCTGTTTTTT CASSLGLETGELFF
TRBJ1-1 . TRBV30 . TGTGCCTGGACTAACAGTTTGGACACTGAAGCTTTCTTT CAWTNSLDTEAFF
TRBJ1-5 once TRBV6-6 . TGTGCCAGCTGGGCGCTGACTAGCAATCAGCCCCAGCATTTT CASWALTSNQPQHF
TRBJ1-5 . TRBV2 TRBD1 TGTGCCAGCAGGGACAGGGCCTCCCCCCAGCATTTT CASRDRASPQHF
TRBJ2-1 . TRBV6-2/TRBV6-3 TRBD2 TGTGCCAGCAGTTACTCTCCTACCGAACTAGCGGGAGTTTACAATGAGCAGTTCTTC CASSYSPTELAGVYNEQFF
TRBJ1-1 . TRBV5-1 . TGCGCCAGCAGCTTGGCTCCTTTTTTTATCCAGGACACTGAAGCTTTCTTT CASSLAPFFIQDTEAFF
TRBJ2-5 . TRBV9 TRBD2 TGTGCCAGCAGCGGTAGCGGGAGAGGAGAGACCCAGTACTTC CASSGSGRGETQYF
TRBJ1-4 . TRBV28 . TGTGCCAGCAACCTACAGGGAAATTATGAAAAACTGTTTTTT CASNLQGNYEKLFF
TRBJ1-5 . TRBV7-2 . TGTGCCAGCAGCTTAGCAGAGAGCAATCAGCCCCAGCATTTT CASSLAESNQPQHF
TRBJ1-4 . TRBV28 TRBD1 TGTGCCAGCAGTTTGTTTCCGGGACAGGGGATTGAAAAACTGTTTTTT CASSLFPGQGIEKLFF
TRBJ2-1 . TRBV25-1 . TGTGCCAGCAAGTTGGGGGGCAATGAGCAGTTCTTC CASKLGGNEQFF
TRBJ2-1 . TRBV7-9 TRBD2 TGTGCCAGCAGCTCCGCCCTAGCGGCCTCCTACAATGAGCAGTTCTTC CASSSALAASYNEQFF
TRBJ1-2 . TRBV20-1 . TGCAGTGCTAGTACCCCCCGGCAGGGCTATGGCTACACCTTC CSASTPRQGYGYTF
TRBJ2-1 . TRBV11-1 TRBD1 TGTGCCAGCAGCTTAGGGGACAGGTTCTACAATGAGCAGTTCTTC CASSLGDRFYNEQFF
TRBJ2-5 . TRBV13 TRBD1 TGTGCCAGCAGCTTATTGGCTGGGACAGGGCGAGAGACCCAGTACTTC CASSLLAGTGRETQYF
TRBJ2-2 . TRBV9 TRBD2 TGTGCCAGCAGCGCGCTTCCGGGACTAGGAGGGGTCCACACCGGGGAGCTGTTTTTT CASSALPGLGGVHTGELFF
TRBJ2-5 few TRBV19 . TGTGCCAGTAGTATCGGCAGGGGAGTGGGAGAGACCCAGTACTTC CASSIGRGVGETQYF
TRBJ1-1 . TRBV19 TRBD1 TGTGCCAGTAGTATGGGGACAGGGAGGATGGCCATGAACACTGAAGCTTTCTTT CASSMGTGRMAMNTEAFF
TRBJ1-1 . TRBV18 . TGTGCCAGCTCACCGGCAGGATTTCAGGGGAACACTGAAGCTTTCTTT CASSPAGFQGNTEAFF
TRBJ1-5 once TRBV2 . TGTGCCAGCAGGGGACTTACAGACAATCAGCCCCAGCATTTT CASRGLTDNQPQHF
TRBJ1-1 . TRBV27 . TGTGCCAGCAGTCCTTCCGGGAGTGAAGCTTTCTTT CASSPSGSEAFF
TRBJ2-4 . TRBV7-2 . TGTGCCAGCAGCCCTTATAGGGACATAAACATTCAGTACTTC CASSPYRDINIQYF
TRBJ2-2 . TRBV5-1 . TGCGCCAGCAGGGTCTCTGGCGGGTCCACCGGGGAGCTGTTTTTT CASRVSGGSTGELFF
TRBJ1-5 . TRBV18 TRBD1 TGTGCCAGCTCACCAGACAGGGGCGAGAATCAGCCCCAGCATTTT CASSPDRGENQPQHF
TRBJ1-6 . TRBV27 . TGTGCCAGCAGTCCCTTCCTAGGGACACCGACTTCACCCCTCCACTTT CASSPFLGTPTSPLHF
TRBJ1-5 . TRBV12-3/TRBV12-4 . TGTGCCAGCAGTTCCCGGAGTCAGCCCCAGCATTTT CASSSRSQPQHF